One and the same sample provided the 13 T cell receptor beta chains below, sequenced in a study of blood T cell repertoires in COVID-19. Profiling relied on immunoSEQ multiplex PCR, and the TCRdb table lists in-frame clones only, not all of them. The sample has some 93,000 clones, around nine tenths seen once. The sequenced sample consisted of peripheral blood. These receptors were collected from a man in his fifties or sixties with acute or convalescent COVID-19.

The chain employs TRBV24-1 and TRBJ1-1; 11 bases match TRBD1. The CDR3 runs 16 residues. V trimming: 8 bases; J trimming: 1 base; junction bases outside the gene matches: 8. The germline V gene has CDR1 KGHDR and CDR2 SFDVKD. CDR3 loop: CATNGQGAWGNTEAFF. The CDR3 bases are TGTGCCACCAATGGACAGGGGGCGTGGGGGAACACTGAAGCTTTCTTT.

This chain uses TRBV6-5 with TRBJ2-1, with 12 bases that match TRBD2. Germline values: CDR1 MNHEY, CDR2 SVGAGI. This CDR3 contains 15 residues. V was clipped by 4 bases and J by 4 bases; unmatched bases: 2. The CDR3 DNA follows: TGTGCCAGCAGTTCGACTAGCGGGAGATACAATGAGCAGTTCTTC. It is translated as CASSSTSGRYNEQFF.

This clone appeared a few times. The rearrangement uses TRBV5-4 and TRBJ2-7, with no clear D. V was clipped by 2 bases and J by 1 base, with 7 bases between them. Germline CDR1 SGHNT, CDR2 YYREEE (reference sequence). CDR3 length equals 13 residues. CDR3 nucleotides: TGTGCCAGCAGCTTAGACACTTCCTACGAGCAGTACTTC. Its translation is CASSLDTSYEQYF. Based on the CDR3 plus reference TRBV5-4 and TRBJ2-7, the full variable domain is ETGVTQSPTHLIKTRGQQVTLRCSSQSGHNTVSWYQQALGQGPQFIFQYYREEENGRGNFPPRFSGLQFPNYSSELNVNALELDDSALYLCASSLDTSYEQYFGPGTRLTVT.

This chain joins TRBV11-3 and TRBJ2-3, with TRBD1 matching 7 bases. Looked up from germline, CDR1 is SGHNT and CDR2 is YENEEA. J lost 1 base, V lost 4 bases, and 8 bases had no gene match. The CDR3 loop spans 16 amino acids. The CDR3 region is CASSSRDRDGTDTQYF. In DNA form, the CDR3 reads TGTGCCAGCAGCTCGAGAGACAGGGACGGCACAGATACGCAGTATTTT.

J is TRBJ2-7 and V is TRBV9, with TRBD2 matching over 8 bases. Germline assignment: CDR1 SGDLS and CDR2 YYNGEE. The CDR3 consists of 14 residues. The J segment lost 7 bases and the V segment lost 4 bases, leaving 10 bases of the junction unmatched. This chain's CDR3 is CASSPQGLAIEQYF. Here the CDR3 DNA reads TGTGCCAGCAGCCCCCAAGGACTAGCTATTGAGCAGTACTTC. The whole variable domain, filled in from reference TRBV9 and TRBJ2-7, reads DSGVTQTPKHLITATGQRVTLRCSPRSGDLSVYWYQQSLDQGLQFLIQYYNGEERAKGNILERFSAQQFPDLHSELNLSSLELGDSALYFCASSPQGLAIEQYFGPGTRLTVT.

In DNA, the CDR3 is TGCGCCAGCAGCCCAATGCCCCCCGGTTCGGGAGGCTACACCTTC. Residues: CASSPMPPGSGGYTF. The rearrangement links TRBV4-1 to TRBJ1-2, with no clear D. V shed 4 bases and J shed 8 bases, with 20 bases lying between them. This CDR3 has 15 amino acids. Germline-derived CDR1 and CDR2 are MGHRA and YSYEKL.

The CDR3 DNA sequence: TGTGCCAGCAGTTCAACGACTCCATCCCCCGGGGAGCTGTTTTTT. Protein product: CASSSTTPSPGELFF. The V call is TRBV6-5, the J call TRBJ2-2, with D unresolved. This CDR3 is built from 15 residues. With 4 bases removed from V and 6 bases from J, the gap between germline ends came to 15 bases. From germline, CDR1 is MNHEY and CDR2 SVGAGI.

The chain joins TRBV19 to TRBJ1-2; possibly TRBD1 for D (5 bases). CDR3 length equals 16 residues. The V gene's germline CDR1 is LNHDA and CDR2 SQIVND (reference sequence). V was shortened by 3 bases and J by 4 bases, with 18 bases between the two germline ends. This CDR3 reads CASSIGPGSRLYGYTF. In DNA form, the CDR3 reads TGTGCCAGTAGTATTGGGCCAGGGTCCCGCCTCTATGGCTACACCTTC.

The V call is TRBV19, the J call TRBJ1-6, with no clear D. The length of the CDR3 is 15 residues. Trimming stripped 2 bases from V and 7 bases from J, with 12 bases between. Germline lookup yields CDR1 LNHDA and CDR2 SQIVND (reference sequence). In DNA form, the CDR3 reads TGTGCCAGTAGTATAACCAGGATTTACAATTCACCCCTCCACTTT. Amino acid sequence: CASSITRIYNSPLHF. The whole variable domain, filled in from reference TRBV19 and TRBJ1-6, reads DGGITQSPKYLFRKEGQNVTLSCEQNLNHDAMYWYRQDPGQGLRLIYYSQIVNDFQKGDIAEGYSVSREKKESFPLTVTSAQKNPTAFYLCASSITRIYNSPLHFGNGTRLTVT.

This sequence joins TRBV10-1 and TRBJ2-5; 8 nucleotides match TRBD2. This CDR3 comprises 14 residues. CDR1 WNHNN and CDR2 SYGVQD come from the germline V gene (reference sequence). Trimming removed 2 bases from V and 2 bases from J; junction bases left unmatched: 1. In DNA, the CDR3 is TGCGCCAGCAGTGAGACTAGCGGTCAAGAGACCCAGTACTTC. Protein sequence: CASSETSGQETQYF.

The rearrangement uses TRBV5-1 and TRBJ2-7, with TRBD2 matching over 9 bases. There are 15 residues in the CDR3. CDR1 is SGHRS, CDR2 YFSETQ, per germline. Unmatched junction bases numbered 5, after V lost 2 bases and J lost 2 bases. CDR3 DNA sequence: TGCGCCAGCAGCTTCGAGGTAGCGGGAGCCTACGAGCAGTACTTC. Protein: CASSFEVAGAYEQYF.

The chain combines TRBV6-5 with TRBJ2-5; the D is unclear. The CDR3 covers 14 residues. CDR1 is MNHEY, CDR2 SVGAGI, per germline. The germline V and J ends were trimmed by 4 bases and 7 bases, with 16 bases remaining between them. The DNA of the CDR3 is TGTGCCAGCAGTTCCACCCATCCTTCGCGGACCCAGTACTTC. It is translated as CASSSTHPSRTQYF.

A single count supports this clone. This chain links TRBV6-2 or TRBV6-3 with TRBJ1-1; 7 nucleotides align to TRBD1. Germline CDR1 is MNHEY and CDR2 is SVGEGT. The CDR3 totals 14 residues. Trimming cost V 0 bases and J 4 bases; bases outside gene matches: 2. The CDR3 loop is CASSYSTGSTEAFF. CDR3 DNA sequence: TGTGCCAGCAGTTACTCGACAGGGAGCACTGAAGCTTTCTTT.